Shown below are 21 T cell receptor beta chains from a single sample sequenced in a study of blood T cell repertoires in COVID-19 (dated by TCRdb to 2019 to 2021). Receptor amplification or capture employed the immunoSEQ multiplex PCR assay. The table comes from immuneACCESS by way of TCRdb, which keeps in-frame sequences with V and J called. Part of the clones is missing from these tables; in studies checked, under half for an unresolved V gene and the rest for unknown reasons. Present in this sample are approximately 350,000 clones, 83% of which were seen just once. The ten largest make up 2.5% to 3.5% of the sample. The sequencing sample was made of peripheral blood. The receptors shown here come from a man aged 30 to 45 with active or convalescent COVID-19.

The chain combines TRBV4-2 with TRBJ2-7; no clear D. This CDR3 spans 16 amino acids. From germline, CDR1 is LGHNA and CDR2 YNFKEQ. V was cut by 0 bases and J by 0 bases, with 12 bases left in between. This CDR3 reads CASSQDYGSDSYEQYF. CDR3 in DNA: TGTGCCAGCAGCCAAGATTACGGGTCGGACTCCTACGAGCAGTACTTC.

The chain is built from TRBV11-2 and TRBJ2-5, with D perhaps TRBD1 (6 bases). CDR3 length: 13 amino acids. The V gene's germline CDR1 is SGHAT and CDR2 FQNNGV. Trimming shortened V by 5 bases and J by 5 bases, and 12 bases separated the two germline ends. CDR3 residues: CASSLQGPETQYF. The CDR3 bases are TGTGCCAGCAGCCTTCAGGGGCCGGAGACCCAGTACTTC.

The chain employs TRBV5-1 and TRBJ1-4; D remains unclear. The CDR3 runs to 14 residues. Trimming removed 2 bases at V and 0 bases at J, with 5 bases between. The germline V gene has CDR1 SGHRS and CDR2 YFSETQ. DNA for the CDR3: TGCGCCAGCAGCTTATCGGCAACTAATGAAAAACTGTTTTTT. It translates to CASSLSATNEKLFF.

Here the CDR3 DNA reads TGTGCTAGTGGTCCAGGACAGGGGGCTATTTACGAGCAGTACTTC. Amino acid sequence: CASGPGQGAIYEQYF. The chain carries TRBV12-5 and TRBJ2-7; 11 positions match TRBD1. With V trimmed by 5 bases and J by 4 bases, 7 bases remained unmatched. There are 15 residues in the CDR3. The germline V gene encodes CDR1 LGHNT and CDR2 FRNRAP.

The chain has TRBV11-2 and TRBJ1-3; D call uncertain. The CDR3 has 12 residues. Trimming stripped 5 bases from V and 3 bases from J, with 5 bases between. Germline V gives CDR1 SGHAT, CDR2 FQNNGV. The CDR3 spells CASSIGGNTIYF. CDR3 nucleotides: TGTGCCAGCAGCATCGGTGGAAACACCATATATTTT. The full variable domain, in which reference TRBV11-2 and TRBJ1-3 provide the parts outside the CDR3, is EAGVAQSPRYKIIEKRQSVAFWCNPISGHATLYWYQQILGQGPKLLIQFQNNGVVDDSQLPKDRFSAERLKGVDSTLKIQPAKLEDSAVYLCASSIGGNTIYFGEGSWLTVV.

The chain links TRBV5-4 to TRBJ1-3; 8 nucleotides line up with TRBD1. J was trimmed by 0 bases and V by 0 bases; bases with no gene match: 5. The CDR3 sequence is 17 residues long. The germline V gene has CDR1 SGHNT and CDR2 YYREEE (reference sequence). The CDR3 DNA reads TGTGCCAGCAGCTTGGGACAGGGGCTCCACTCTGGAAACACCATATATTTT. Encoded protein: CASSLGQGLHSGNTIYF. The complete variable domain, with remaining parts taken from reference TRBV5-4 and TRBJ1-3, reads ETGVTQSPTHLIKTRGQQVTLRCSSQSGHNTVSWYQQALGQGPQFIFQYYREEENGRGNFPPRFSGLQFPNYSSELNVNALELDDSALYLCASSLGQGLHSGNTIYFGEGSWLTVV.

The chain has TRBV19 and TRBJ1-4; 9 nucleotides line up with TRBD1. Trimming at V came to 4 bases and at J to 2 bases, leaving 8 bases not matched to a gene. The CDR3 contains 17 residues. Germline assignment: CDR1 LNHDA and CDR2 SQIVND (reference sequence). Here the CDR3 reads CASSNRDRERTNEKLFF. The CDR3 region has the DNA TGTGCCAGTAGTAACCGGGACAGGGAAAGGACTAATGAAAAACTGTTTTTT.

This rearrangement joins TRBV7-6 to TRBJ2-3; 10 positions agree with TRBD2. Germline loops: CDR1 SGHVS, CDR2 FNYEAQ. The CDR3 length is 15 residues. J lost 2 bases, V lost 3 bases, and 2 bases had no gene match. The CDR3 protein is CASSFTSGATDTQYF. The DNA for the CDR3 is TGTGCCAGCAGCTTTACTAGCGGGGCCACAGATACGCAGTATTTT.

The CDR3 DNA reads TGTGCCAGCAGCCAAGGGGTTATGAACACTGAAGCTTTCTTT. Translation gives CASSQGVMNTEAFF. The chain joins TRBV7-2 to TRBJ1-1, with D perhaps matching TRBD1 (5 bases). V gave up 5 bases and J gave up 0 bases, with 10 bases separating them. From germline, CDR1 is SGHTA and CDR2 FQGNSA. This CDR3 region has 14 residues.

A single count supports this clone. The chain employs TRBV7-2 and TRBJ1-2; D might be TRBD1 (5 bases). Between the trimmed V and J ends, which lost 5 bases and 2 bases, there was a span of 15 bases. Germline assignment: CDR1 SGHTA and CDR2 FQGNSA. This CDR3 spans 15 amino acids. This chain's CDR3 is CASSPGGSRNYGYTF. The CDR3 DNA reads TGTGCCAGCAGCCCCGGGGGGTCCCGAAACTATGGCTACACCTTC.

The chain links TRBV23-1 to TRBJ2-5; D is unclear. TRBV23-1 is sorted into the ORF group, with uncertain function. The CDR3 has 14 amino acids. With 4 bases removed from V and 3 bases from J, the gap between germline ends came to 12 bases. In DNA form, the CDR3 reads TGCGCCAGCAGTCCATATGCGAGCAAAGAGACCCAGTACTTC. The encoded protein is CASSPYASKETQYF.

The chain is built from TRBV4-3 and TRBJ1-1, with D possibly matching TRBD1 (6 bases). The V gene's germline CDR1 is LGHNA and CDR2 YSLEER. The V end lost 7 bases, the J end lost 0 bases, and 15 bases lay between the germline ends. The CDR3 loop spans 15 amino acids. The CDR3 region has the DNA TGCGCCAGCACCACAGGGTTACAACTGAACACTGAAGCTTTCTTT. It translates to CASTTGLQLNTEAFF.

This clone has a handful of counts. This CDR3 is CAWSGPGDQHF. CDR3 nucleotides: TGTGCCTGGAGTGGGCCCGGGGACCAGCATTTT. The chain joins TRBV30 to TRBJ1-5; no clear D gene. This CDR3 is built from 11 residues. Germline lookup yields CDR1 GTSNPN and CDR2 SVGIG (reference sequence). V lost 1 base and J 12 bases, leaving 10 bases between the germline ends. Drawing the rest from reference TRBV30 and TRBJ1-5, the complete variable domain is SQTIHQWPATLVQPVGSPLSLECTVEGTSNPNLYWYRQAAGRGLQLLFYSVGIGQISSEVPQNLSASRPQDRQFILSSKKLLLSDSGFYLCAWSGPGDQHFGDGTRLSIL.

This clone was counted a few times. J is TRBJ1-3 and V is TRBV29-1; TRBD1 is a possible D gene (5 bases). V was shortened by 5 bases and J by 4 bases, with 12 bases between the two germline ends. Germline V lookup: CDR1 SQVTM, CDR2 ANQGSEA. The CDR3 length is 13 residues. The CDR3 bases are TGCAGCGTTTGGGGAGGGGACGGAAACACCATATATTTT. As protein: CSVWGGDGNTIYF.

The chain combines TRBV4-2 with TRBJ1-6; D gene unclear. Per germline, CDR1 LGHNA and CDR2 YNFKEQ. This CDR3 comprises 18 residues. V shed 2 bases and J shed 7 bases, with 21 bases lying between them. The CDR3: CASSQRESAGSLNSPLHF. CDR3 sequence (DNA): TGTGCCAGCAGCCAACGGGAATCGGCGGGTTCACTAAATTCACCCCTCCACTTT.

In this sample, this clone turned up a few times. This chain joins TRBV11-3 and TRBJ1-6; D is unclear. Trimming took 8 bases from V and 10 from J, leaving 18 bases between them. The CDR3 consists of 14 residues. Germline V CDR1 and CDR2: SGHNT, YENEEA. The CDR3 loop reads CASSPNPGGSPLHF. CDR3 DNA: TGTGCCAGCTCCCCGAACCCAGGAGGATCACCCCTCCACTTT.

The chain has TRBV3-1 (or the pseudogene TRBV3-2) and TRBJ2-7; maybe TRBD1 (6 bases). The CDR3 sequence is 12 residues long. Trimming pared 5 bases from V and 6 bases from J, leaving 11 bases between. Germline loops: CDR1 LGHDT, CDR2 YNNKEL (reference sequence). Written as DNA, the CDR3 is TGTGCCAGCAGCGCAACAGGGATCGAGCAGTACTTC. Encoded protein: CASSATGIEQYF.

The chain is built from TRBV30 and TRBJ2-3; tentative D call: TRBD2 (5 bases). Trimming cost V 0 bases and J 8 bases, with 12 bases left between them. CDR1 and CDR2 (germline): GTSNPN, SVGIG (reference sequence). The length of the CDR3 is 13 residues. CDR3 in DNA: TGTGCCTGGAGTGTACTAGGGCCGCCTACGCAGTATTTT. The encoded protein is CAWSVLGPPTQYF.

This rearrangement joins TRBV19 to TRBJ2-3, with 7 positions matching TRBD2. With 4 bases clipped from V and 5 bases from J, the junction kept 3 bases outside the gene matches. Germline CDR1 reads LNHDA; CDR2 reads SQIVND (reference sequence). This CDR3 region has 13 residues. The CDR3 bases are TGTGCCAGTAGTAGGGAGGGTAGAGATACGCAGTATTTT. This codes for CASSREGRDTQYF.

CDR3 sequence (DNA): TGTGCCAGTAGACAGGGGCCGGACGGGGGCCTCCACTTT. Its protein is CASRQGPDGGLHF. The J gene is TRBJ1-6, the V gene TRBV19; 7 bases match TRBD1. In germline, CDR1 is LNHDA, CDR2 SQIVND (reference sequence). The V and J ends lost 6 bases and 15 bases, in that order; junction bases with no gene match: 11. The length of the CDR3 is 13 residues.

The table lists this clone with a few counts. The chain recombines TRBV25-1 with TRBJ2-7; D gene uncertain. The germline V and J ends were trimmed by 2 bases and 6 bases, with 11 bases remaining between them. The CDR3 runs to 13 residues. Germline CDR1 reads MGHDK; CDR2 reads SYGVNS. The CDR3 nucleotides are TGTGCCAGCAGTGAAGCAGGTTTGGGCGAGCAGTACTTC. Protein product: CASSEAGLGEQYF.